These 25 T cell receptor beta chains were all obtained from the same sample, sequenced in a study of technical replicates of blood from four donors. TCRdb's table, derived via immunoSEQ multiplex PCR, lists solely in-frame clones and lacks some. The table records 55,000 to 80,000 clones, roughly 90% of them present only once. Specimen: T cells isolated from PBMCs. The receptors stem from a human donor in good health.

The rearrangement uses TRBV5-1 and TRBJ2-7, with 12 bases lining up with TRBD2. Germline V gene lookup returns CDR1 SGHRS and CDR2 YFSETQ. The CDR3 runs 15 residues. V gave up 5 bases and J gave up 0 bases; unmatched junction bases: 3. CDR3 region: CASRLAGGSSYEQYF. The DNA of the CDR3 is TGCGCCAGCAGACTAGCGGGAGGTAGCTCCTACGAGCAGTACTTC.

This chain uses TRBV7-9 with TRBJ2-6, with a weak D call TRBD1 (5 bases). The CDR3 runs to 17 residues. Germline-derived CDR1 and CDR2 are SEHNR and FQNEAQ (reference sequence). V was shortened by 0 bases and J by 4 bases, with 13 bases between the two germline ends. The CDR3 here is CASSLARVLAGANVLTF. For the CDR3, the DNA is TGTGCCAGCAGCTTAGCCAGGGTACTCGCCGGGGCCAACGTCCTGACTTTC.

This rearrangement joins TRBV5-1 to TRBJ1-1; possibly TRBD1 for D (5 bases). The germline V gene has CDR1 SGHRS and CDR2 YFSETQ. Between the trimmed V and J ends, which lost 0 bases and 2 bases, there was a span of 8 bases. This CDR3 has 14 amino acids. The CDR3: CASSLGGSNTEAFF. The CDR3 DNA sequence: TGCGCCAGCAGCTTGGGGGGCAGCAACACTGAAGCTTTCTTT.

This rearrangement joins TRBV9 to TRBJ1-1; 9 positions agree with TRBD1. The germline CDR1 and CDR2 sequences are SGDLS and YYNGEE. This CDR3 spans 15 amino acids. V lost 3 bases and J lost 1; bases outside the gene matches: 4. The CDR3 region is CASSAGQGRNTEAFF. The CDR3 DNA sequence: TGTGCCAGCAGCGCGGGACAGGGAAGGAACACTGAAGCTTTCTTT.

The chain links TRBV29-1 to TRBJ2-7; TRBD1 matches at 9 bases. CDR3 length equals 13 residues. The trim removed 7 bases at V and 7 bases at J, leaving 11 bases unmatched. Germline lookup yields CDR1 SQVTM and CDR2 ANQGSEA. The DNA for the CDR3 is TGCAGCGCCGAACAGGGGGCGCTGAGGGAGCAGTACTTC. Amino acid sequence: CSAEQGALREQYF.

This clone came up once. The V and J genes are TRBV27 and TRBJ2-1, with TRBD2 matching 13 bases. The CDR3 contains 17 residues. The germline V gene encodes CDR1 MNHEY and CDR2 SMNVEV (reference sequence). The V and J ends lost 0 bases and 10 bases, in that order; junction bases with no gene match: 9. This chain's CDR3 is CASSLSGRLAGGDEQFF. In DNA form, the CDR3 reads TGTGCCAGCAGTTTATCCGGCAGACTAGCGGGGGGTGACGAGCAGTTCTTC.

CDR3 nucleotide sequence: TGCGCCAGCAGCCAAGATGAAGGACAAACGTACTACGAGCAGTACTTC. Protein product: CASSQDEGQTYYEQYF. This sequence joins TRBV4-3 and TRBJ2-7, with D perhaps matching TRBD1 (5 bases). The CDR3 is 16 amino acids. Germline-derived CDR1 and CDR2 are LGHNA and YSLEER. Trimming removed 0 bases from V and 3 bases from J, with 15 bases in between.

This chain joins TRBV27 and TRBJ2-7; D is unresolved. CDR1 is MNHEY, CDR2 SMNVEV, per germline (reference sequence). V lost 3 bases and J 1 base, leaving 16 bases between the germline ends. The CDR3 consists of 16 residues. The CDR3 DNA is TGTGCCAGCAGTTTCCAACCCACCGGGTTATCCTACGAGCAGTACTTC. Amino acids: CASSFQPTGLSYEQYF.

The chain couples TRBV5-6 to TRBJ2-7; 7 bases are shared with TRBD1. The V segment lost 9 bases and the J segment 4 bases; nucleotides outside the gene matches: 13. The germline CDR1 and CDR2 sequences are SGHDT and YYEEEE. CDR3 size: 14 residues. CDR3 in amino acids: CATFRQGSSYEQYF. CDR3 in DNA: TGTGCCACTTTCCGACAGGGAAGTTCTTACGAGCAGTACTTC.

V is TRBV19 and J is TRBJ2-7; 9 bases align to TRBD1. The V gene's germline CDR1 is LNHDA and CDR2 SQIVND (reference sequence). Losses at the gene ends were 8 bases for V and 4 bases for J; bases not matched to a gene: 6. The CDR3 has 13 residues. CDR3 loop: CASSFGTGYEQYF. The CDR3 nucleotides are TGTGCCAGTTCGTTCGGGACAGGGTACGAGCAGTACTTC. Full variable domain (rest looked up from reference TRBV19 and TRBJ2-7): DGGITQSPKYLFRKEGQNVTLSCEQNLNHDAMYWYRQDPGQGLRLIYYSQIVNDFQKGDIAEGYSVSREKKESFPLTVTSAQKNPTAFYLCASSFGTGYEQYFGPGTRLTVT.

This chain joins TRBV7-7 and TRBJ2-1; the D is unclear. Per the germline V gene, CDR1 is SSHAT and CDR2 is FNYEAQ (reference sequence). Deletions cut 1 base from V and 6 bases from J, with 16 bases between. The length of the CDR3 is 16 residues. This CDR3 reads CASSLGSGQRVNEQFF. The CDR3 coding sequence is TGTGCCAGCAGCTTAGGGTCTGGTCAACGGGTCAATGAGCAGTTCTTC.

This chain links TRBV28 with TRBJ1-5, with 9 bases fitting TRBD1. V trimming: 6 bases; J trimming: 4 bases; junction bases outside the gene matches: 4. The germline V gene has CDR1 MDHEN and CDR2 SYDVKM. The CDR3 has 14 amino acids. DNA of the CDR3: TGTGCCAGCAGAGGGGACAGGGTTAATCAGCCCCAGCATTTT. It encodes CASRGDRVNQPQHF.

The chain employs TRBV5-1 and TRBJ2-1, with 10 bases identical to TRBD2. With V trimmed by 6 bases and J by 5 bases, 2 bases remained unmatched. Germline V gives CDR1 SGHRS, CDR2 YFSETQ. There are 13 residues in the CDR3. The CDR3 spells CASTGLADNEQFF. The DNA of the CDR3 is TGCGCCAGCACCGGACTAGCGGACAATGAGCAGTTCTTC.

The genes are TRBV11-3 and TRBJ2-5, with D possibly matching TRBD2 (7 bases). V lost 5 bases and J 5 bases, leaving 12 bases between the germline ends. CDR3 length equals 13 residues. The V gene's germline CDR1 is SGHNT and CDR2 YENEEA. Here the CDR3 DNA reads TGTGCCAGCAGCCGGGGGGCTCGGGAGACCCAGTACTTC. The encoded protein is CASSRGARETQYF.

The chain is built from TRBV6-5 and TRBJ1-5, with D maybe TRBD1 (6 bases). The CDR3 runs to 14 residues. CDR1 is MNHEY and CDR2 is SVGAGI in the germline V gene. V was pared by 7 bases and J by 6 bases, with 16 bases between. CDR3 loop: CASMVGAAGQPQHF. In DNA form, the CDR3 reads TGTGCCAGCATGGTGGGGGCGGCGGGTCAGCCCCAGCATTTT.

The chain uses TRBV10-3 and TRBJ2-7, with 14 bases fitting TRBD2. In germline, CDR1 is ENHRY, CDR2 SYGVKD. The CDR3 is 15 residues long. V shed 5 bases, J shed 2 bases, and the junction held 2 bases outside the gene matches. The CDR3 DNA sequence: TGTGCCATCAGTCGACTAGCGGGAGGGCCCTACGAGCAGTACTTC. Translation: CAISRLAGGPYEQYF.

This clone has a handful of counts. This rearrangement joins TRBV10-3 to TRBJ1-4; unclear D gene. The length of the CDR3 is 12 residues. From germline, CDR1 is ENHRY and CDR2 SYGVKD. V was clipped by 5 bases and J by 7 bases, with 8 bases between them. In nucleotides, the CDR3 is TGTGCCATCAGTAAGGGAGCTGAAAAACTGTTTTTT. It yields the protein CAISKGAEKLFF.

This clone was seen more than once but under ten times. This chain links TRBV19 with TRBJ2-1; 9 bases are a match to TRBD2. The germline CDR1 and CDR2 sequences are LNHDA and SQIVND (reference sequence). CDR3 length: 15 residues. V lost 2 bases, J lost 7 bases, and 6 bases stayed unmatched. The chain's CDR3 is CASSILLAGGNEQFF. Written as DNA, the CDR3 is TGTGCCAGTAGTATACTACTAGCGGGTGGTAATGAGCAGTTCTTC.

The chain links TRBV10-2 to TRBJ2-3; D perhaps matches TRBD1 (6 bases). The CDR3 totals 14 residues. Germline CDR1 WSHSY, CDR2 SAAADI. The ends were cut back, 7 bases at V and 0 bases at J, with 11 bases in the middle. CDR3 loop: CASKGVASTDTQYF. CDR3 DNA: TGCGCCAGCAAGGGGGTTGCTAGCACAGATACGCAGTATTTT.

The rearrangement uses TRBV27 and TRBJ1-1; D perhaps matches TRBD1 (6 bases). Germline-derived CDR1 and CDR2 are MNHEY and SMNVEV (reference sequence). The CDR3 runs to 14 residues. V was pared by 4 bases and J by 0 bases, with 9 bases between. In nucleotides, the CDR3 is TGTGCCAGCAGTTATAACAGGGTGAACACTGAAGCTTTCTTT. This sequence encodes CASSYNRVNTEAFF.

The chain is built from TRBV18 and TRBJ2-1; no firm D call. The V and J ends lost 4 bases and 0 bases respectively, with 10 bases between them. CDR1 is KGHSH, CDR2 LQKENI, per germline. This CDR3 region has 15 residues. In nucleotides, the CDR3 is TGTGCCAGCTCACGAGAGAGACTCTCCTACAATGAGCAGTTCTTC. This encodes CASSRERLSYNEQFF.

The chain is built from TRBV9 and TRBJ2-3, with 9 bases aligning to TRBD2. This CDR3 region has 17 residues. V trimming: 4 bases; J trimming: 3 bases; junction bases outside the gene matches: 12. The germline gives CDR1 SGDLS, CDR2 YYNGEE. DNA for the CDR3: TGTGCCAGCAGCCCTTTAGCGGGAGCTCGAGGGACAGATACGCAGTATTTT. Its translation is CASSPLAGARGTDTQYF.

The chain couples TRBV30 to TRBJ2-7; 11 bases fit TRBD1. Germline V gene data show CDR1 as GTSNPN and CDR2 as SVGIG (reference sequence). The CDR3 runs to 15 residues. Trimming removed 2 bases from V and 4 bases from J; junction bases left unmatched: 7. As DNA, the CDR3 is TGTGCCTGGAGTAGAGGGACAGGGGGATCTTACGAGCAGTACTTC. This codes for CAWSRGTGGSYEQYF.

This chain uses TRBV6-5 with TRBJ1-2; D gene unclear. Trimming cost V 6 bases and J 0 bases, with 8 bases left between them. The germline V gene has CDR1 MNHEY and CDR2 SVGAGI. CDR3 size: 13 residues. For the CDR3, the DNA is TGTGCCAGCAGGGAGAACCCTAACTATGGCTACACCTTC. Translation: CASRENPNYGYTF.

This chain uses TRBV10-2 with TRBJ1-2; D is perhaps TRBD1 (5 bases). Germline V lookup: CDR1 WSHSY, CDR2 SAAADI. The CDR3 contains 18 residues. Trimming removed 5 bases from V and 0 bases from J, with 22 bases in between. The CDR3 is CASSHLTKTTDPNYGYTF. DNA for the CDR3: TGCGCCAGCAGTCACCTAACCAAAACGACAGATCCTAACTATGGCTACACCTTC.